This T cell receptor beta chain was recorded in a study of cytomegalovirus exposure and HLA in healthy donors. The CDR3 has 13 amino acids. The V segment lost 8 bases and the J segment 2 bases; nucleotides outside the gene matches: 2. Germline V gene sequence: CDR1 MGHRA, CDR2 YSYEKL. PCR used 60 Vbeta primers and 13 Jbeta primers. Clones were sequenced by immunoSEQ multiplex PCR, and TCRdb holds only the in-frame ones, with some missing. The sample contains about 120,000 clones, around 77% of which appear only once. The TCR comes from a male donor in good health and CMV-seropositive. The sequenced material came from PBMCs. This chain joins TRBV4-1 and TRBJ2-1; TRBD2 agrees at 8 bases. CDR3 protein: CASSGGPYNEQFF. The CDR3 DNA reads TGCGCCAGCTCGGGGGGGCCCTACAATGAGCAGTTCTTC.